The TCR beta chain described here comes from a study of shared clonotypes between healthy human individuals. Study observations and caveats: Non-shared clonotypes were found to have lower generation probabilities than the clonotypes that were shared by all four of the sorted-subset donors.

V gave up 5 bases and J gave up 9 bases; unmatched junction bases: 15. The germline CDR1 and CDR2 sequences are SGHRS and YFSETQ. The CDR3 totals 15 residues. This clone was detected only once. Its target is unknown. Profiling relied on immunoSEQ multiplex PCR, and the TCRdb table lists in-frame clones only, not all of them. The sample lists 2 million to 3 million clones, 93% seen once, with more than 0.35% in the top ten. The TCR comes from a man aged 18 to 30 in good health. Some clones in this sample may be carry-over from other donors' samples. The V gene is TRBV5-1, the J gene TRBJ2-5; 8 bases fit TRBD2. Sequenced material: naive CD4+ T cells from PBMCs. Subset specified: CD45RA+ positively selected. The DNA for the CDR3 is TGCGCCAGCAGAGTAGGGACTAGTGGGGTTTTGGCCCAGTACTTC. This sequence encodes CASRVGTSGVLAQYF.